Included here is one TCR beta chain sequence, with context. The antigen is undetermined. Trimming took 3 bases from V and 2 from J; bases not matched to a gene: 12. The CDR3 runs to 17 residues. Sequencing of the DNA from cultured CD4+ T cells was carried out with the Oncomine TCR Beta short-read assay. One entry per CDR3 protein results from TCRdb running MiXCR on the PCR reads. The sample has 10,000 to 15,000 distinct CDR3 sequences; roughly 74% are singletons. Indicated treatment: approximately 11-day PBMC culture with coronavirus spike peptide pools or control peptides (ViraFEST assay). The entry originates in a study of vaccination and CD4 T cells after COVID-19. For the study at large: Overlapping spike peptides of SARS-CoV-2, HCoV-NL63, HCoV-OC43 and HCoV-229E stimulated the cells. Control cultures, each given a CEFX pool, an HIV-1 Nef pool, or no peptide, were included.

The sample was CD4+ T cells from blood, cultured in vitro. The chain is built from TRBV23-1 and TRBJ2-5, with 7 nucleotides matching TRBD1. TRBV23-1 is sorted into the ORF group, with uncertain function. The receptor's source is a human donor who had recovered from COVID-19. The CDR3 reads CASSHLRDSRLQETQYF. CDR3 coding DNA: TGCGCCAGCAGTCACCTCCGGGACAGCAGGCTTCAAGAGACCCAGTACTTC.